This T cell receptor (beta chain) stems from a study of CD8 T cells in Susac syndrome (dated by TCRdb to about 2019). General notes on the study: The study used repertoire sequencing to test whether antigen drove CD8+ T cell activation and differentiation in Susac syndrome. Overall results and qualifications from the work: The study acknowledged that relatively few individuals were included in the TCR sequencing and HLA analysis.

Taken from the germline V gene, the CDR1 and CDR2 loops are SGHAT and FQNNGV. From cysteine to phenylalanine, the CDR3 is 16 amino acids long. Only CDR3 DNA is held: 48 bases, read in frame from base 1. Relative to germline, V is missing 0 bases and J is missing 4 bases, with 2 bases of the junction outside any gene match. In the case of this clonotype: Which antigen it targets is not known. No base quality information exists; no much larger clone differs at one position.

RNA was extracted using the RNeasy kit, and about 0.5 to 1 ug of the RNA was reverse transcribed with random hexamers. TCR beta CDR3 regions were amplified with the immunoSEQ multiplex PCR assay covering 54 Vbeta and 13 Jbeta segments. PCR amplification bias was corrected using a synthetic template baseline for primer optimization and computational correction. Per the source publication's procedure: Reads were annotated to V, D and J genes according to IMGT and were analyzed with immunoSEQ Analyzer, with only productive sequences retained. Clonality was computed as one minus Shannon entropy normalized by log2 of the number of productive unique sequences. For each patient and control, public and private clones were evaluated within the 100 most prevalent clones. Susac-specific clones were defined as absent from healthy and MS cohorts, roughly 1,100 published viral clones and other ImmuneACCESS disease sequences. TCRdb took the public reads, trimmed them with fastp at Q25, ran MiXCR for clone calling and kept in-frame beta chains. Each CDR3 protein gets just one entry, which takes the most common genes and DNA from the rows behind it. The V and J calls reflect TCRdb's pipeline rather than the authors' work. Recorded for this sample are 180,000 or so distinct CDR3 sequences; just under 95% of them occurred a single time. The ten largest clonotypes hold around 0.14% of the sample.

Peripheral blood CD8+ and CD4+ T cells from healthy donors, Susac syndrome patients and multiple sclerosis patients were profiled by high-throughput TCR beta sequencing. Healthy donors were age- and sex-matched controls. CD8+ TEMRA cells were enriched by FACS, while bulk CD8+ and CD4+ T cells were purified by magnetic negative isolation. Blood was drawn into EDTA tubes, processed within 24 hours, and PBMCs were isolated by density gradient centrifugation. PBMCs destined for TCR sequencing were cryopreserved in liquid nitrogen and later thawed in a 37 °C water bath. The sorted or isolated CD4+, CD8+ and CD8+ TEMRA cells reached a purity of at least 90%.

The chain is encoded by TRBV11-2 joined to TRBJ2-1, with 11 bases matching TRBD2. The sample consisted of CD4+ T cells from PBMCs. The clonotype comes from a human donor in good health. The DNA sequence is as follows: TGTGCCAGCAGCTTAGACCCTAGCGGGGGGTACAATGAGCAGTTCTTC. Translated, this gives CASSLDPSGGYNEQFF.